This T cell receptor beta chain is drawn from a study of T cells after yellow fever vaccination. This clonotype was seen repeatedly, ten times or more. TCRdb reprocessed the 5' RACE reads with MiXCR, giving one entry per CDR3 protein. The repertoire holds some 96,000 distinct CDR3 sequences, with almost 9% as singletons. Germline CDR1 is SGHAT and CDR2 is FQNNGV. The CDR3 loop spans 13 amino acids. The V end lost 2 bases, the J end lost 0 bases, and 5 bases lay between the germline ends. J is TRBJ2-7 and V is TRBV11-2; no firm D call. This TCR was sampled from a man aged 18 to 35 who received the YFV17D yellow fever vaccine. Material: CD8+ T cells not binding an NS4B(214-222) dextramer, sorted from PBMCs, obtained roughly 15 days after the first yellow fever vaccination. CDR3: CASSLRSSYEQYF. CDR3 in DNA: TGTGCCAGCAGCTTAAGGAGCTCCTACGAGCAGTACTTC.